This T cell receptor beta chain stems from a study of T-cell reconstitution after alpha-beta-depleted transplantation in children. The study's findings and limits: At the one-year point after transplant, T-cell counts and TCRbeta diversity were found to come mostly from T cells that had been newly produced.

The CDR3 loop spans 10 amino acids. Germline-derived CDR1 and CDR2 are SEHNR and FQNEAQ (reference sequence). The ends were cut back, 5 bases at V and 11 bases at J, with 10 bases in the middle. With respect to this clonotype: The target antigen is unknown.

The TCRbeta library was prepared with unique molecular identifiers. MiXCR, run by TCRdb on the PCR reads, gives a single entry per CDR3 protein. Of 700,000 to 950,000 distinct CDR3 sequences in the sample, roughly 15% were seen once. The material was PBMCs, mostly from graft donor cells, obtained 360 days after TCRalphabeta/CD19-depleted stem cell transplant. The clonotype was recovered from a male patient younger than 18 who had a stem cell transplant for acute lymphoblastic leukemia, so the T cells may come from the graft donor. The chain uses TRBV7-9 and TRBJ2-7; maybe TRBD2 (6 bases). The CDR3 nucleotides are TGTGCCAGCAGCCGACCGGGGGAGTACTTC. It yields the protein CASSRPGEYF.